This T cell receptor (beta chain) was sequenced for a study of OX40 agonist ivuxolimab in advanced cancers. About the research overall: Prior anti-PD-1, anti-PD-L1 or anti-CTLA-4 therapy was allowed; 40% to 50% had some. Notes on the study in general: Within 6 weeks, CD4+ and CD8+ blood T cells expanded clonally at 0.1 to 3.0 mg/kg. Expanded clones tended on average to be more numerous among CD8+ T cells than CD4+.

Method: immunoSEQ multiplex PCR; TCRdb's copy keeps in-frame clones and lacks some. The sample has some 95,000 clones; roughly nine tenths are singletons. A note on this clone: Its antigen is still unknown.

Trimming pared 3 bases from V and 1 base from J, leaving 9 bases between. This CDR3 contains 14 residues. Germline-derived CDR1 and CDR2 are LGHNA and YNFKEQ. This clonotype originated in an adult with an advanced solid tumor such as melanoma, head and neck, liver or kidney cancer. The chain has TRBV4-2 and TRBJ1-1; D is perhaps TRBD1 (6 bases). The material was CD4+ or CD8+ T cells sorted from blood, obtained in a trial of the OX40 agonist ivuxolimab. The CDR3 protein is CASSQAGANTEAFF. CDR3 sequence (DNA): TGTGCCAGCAGCCAGGCGGGGGCGAACACTGAAGCTTTCTTT.